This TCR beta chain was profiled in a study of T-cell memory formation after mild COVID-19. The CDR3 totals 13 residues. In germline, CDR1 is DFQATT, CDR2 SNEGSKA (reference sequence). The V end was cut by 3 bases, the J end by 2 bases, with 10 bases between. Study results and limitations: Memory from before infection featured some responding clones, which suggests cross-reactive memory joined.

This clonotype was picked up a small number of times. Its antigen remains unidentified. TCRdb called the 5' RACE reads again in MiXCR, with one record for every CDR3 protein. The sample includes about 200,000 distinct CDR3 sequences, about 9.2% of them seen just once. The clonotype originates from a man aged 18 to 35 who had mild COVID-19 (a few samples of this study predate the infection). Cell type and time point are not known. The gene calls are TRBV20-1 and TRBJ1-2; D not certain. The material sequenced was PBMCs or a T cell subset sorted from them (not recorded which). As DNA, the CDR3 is TGCAGTGCTAGTGTCTCACCGAACTATGGCTACACCTTC. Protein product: CSASVSPNYGYTF.